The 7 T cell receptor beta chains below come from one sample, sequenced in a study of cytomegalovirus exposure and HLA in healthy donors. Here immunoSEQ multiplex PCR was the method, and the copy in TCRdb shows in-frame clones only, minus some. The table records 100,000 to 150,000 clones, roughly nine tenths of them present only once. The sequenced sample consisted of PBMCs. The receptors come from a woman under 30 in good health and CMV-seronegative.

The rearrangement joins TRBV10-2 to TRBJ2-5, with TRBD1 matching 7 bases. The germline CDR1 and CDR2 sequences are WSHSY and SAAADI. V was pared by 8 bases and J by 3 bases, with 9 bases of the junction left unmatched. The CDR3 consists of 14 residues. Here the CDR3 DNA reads TGCGCCAGCGCCGACAGGGTGGAGGAAGAGACCCAGTACTTC. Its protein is CASADRVEEETQYF.

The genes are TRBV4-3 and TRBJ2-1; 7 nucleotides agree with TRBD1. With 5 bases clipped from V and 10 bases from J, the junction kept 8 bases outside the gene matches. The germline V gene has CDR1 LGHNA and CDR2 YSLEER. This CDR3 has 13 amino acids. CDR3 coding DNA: TGCGCCAGCAGCGGTCGACAGGGACAGGAGCAGTTCTTC. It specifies CASSGRQGQEQFF.

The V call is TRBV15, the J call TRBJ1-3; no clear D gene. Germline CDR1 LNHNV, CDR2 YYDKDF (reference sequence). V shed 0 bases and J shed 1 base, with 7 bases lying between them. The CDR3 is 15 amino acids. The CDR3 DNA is TGTGCCACCAGCAGAGATGGCAGTTCTGGAAACACCATATATTTT. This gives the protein CATSRDGSSGNTIYF.

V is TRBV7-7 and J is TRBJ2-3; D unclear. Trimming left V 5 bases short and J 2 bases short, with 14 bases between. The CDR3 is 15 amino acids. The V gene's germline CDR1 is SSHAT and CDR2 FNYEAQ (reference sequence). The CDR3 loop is CASSPRADNTDTQYF. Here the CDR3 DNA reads TGTGCCAGCAGCCCCAGAGCCGACAACACAGATACGCAGTATTTT.

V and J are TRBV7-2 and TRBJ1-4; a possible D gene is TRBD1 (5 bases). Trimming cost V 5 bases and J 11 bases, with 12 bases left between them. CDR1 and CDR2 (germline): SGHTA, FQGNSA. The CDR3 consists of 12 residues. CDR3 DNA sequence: TGTGCCAGCAGCGTAACCGGGACTAAACTGTTTTTT. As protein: CASSVTGTKLFF.

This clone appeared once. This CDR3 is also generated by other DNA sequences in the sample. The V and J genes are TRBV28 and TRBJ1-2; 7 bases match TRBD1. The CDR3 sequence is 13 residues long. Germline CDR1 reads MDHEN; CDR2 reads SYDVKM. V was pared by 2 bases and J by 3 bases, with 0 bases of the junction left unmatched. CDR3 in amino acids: CASSLGTDYGYTF. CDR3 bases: TGTGCCAGCAGTTTAGGGACAGACTATGGCTACACCTTC.

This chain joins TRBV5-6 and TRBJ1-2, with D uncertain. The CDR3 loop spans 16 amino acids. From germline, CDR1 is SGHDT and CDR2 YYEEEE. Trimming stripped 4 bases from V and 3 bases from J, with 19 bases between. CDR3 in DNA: TGTGCCAGCAGCCCACTGCTTGGGCAGCTGTACTATGGCTACACCTTC. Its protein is CASSPLLGQLYYGYTF.